The entry that follows covers one TCR beta chain sequence. The record originates from a study of blood T cell repertoires in COVID-19. Whole-study context: The United States, Italy and Spain supplied acute and convalescent COVID-19 samples. PBMCs, B-cell-depleted T cells, or T cells were the source of the cDNA or gDNA that made up the material.

As processed by the authors: Quantification of nucleated cells was approximated via reference gene primer amplification. The table came from immunoSEQ multiplex PCR; TCRdb's copy has only in-frame clones and leaves some out. V and J calls and clone size are those listed in that table; D and trimming were worked out from the DNA. Of around 320,000 clones in the sample, approximately 86% were seen once. The CDR3 is made up of 15 amino acids. V gave up 1 base and J gave up 7 bases; unmatched junction bases: 6. From germline, CDR1 is SGHRS and CDR2 YFSETQ. The chain carries TRBV5-1 and TRBJ2-1, with 9 bases identical to TRBD2. The sequenced material came from peripheral blood. This TCR was recovered from a man between 18 and 35 years old with active or convalescent COVID-19. The CDR3 region has the DNA TGCGCCAGCAGCTTGAAAACTAGCGGGTTGAATGAGCAGTTCTTC. Its translation is CASSLKTSGLNEQFF.